This TCR beta chain was sequenced in a study of T cells in Graves' hyperthyroidism and ophthalmopathy. CDR3 size: 14 residues. Per germline, CDR1 MNHNY and CDR2 SVGAGI (reference sequence). The junction had 6 bases not matched to a gene; V was cut back by 4 bases and J by 6 bases. This clonotype has a count of ten or more. Its antigen is undetermined. The study left out patients who had uncontrolled infection, other autoimmune disease, pregnancy or lactation. Study-wide findings and caveats: Most thyroid clonotypes that were expanded above 0.001 also turned up in blood. From stable hyperthyroidism, ophthalmopathy was separated by a 13 V-J model.

RNA transcripts served as the template for amplifying TCR beta CDR3 regions. During a first-round RT-PCR of the TCR CDR3, the HTBI primer set was used. From the multiplex PCR reads, TCRdb called clonotypes with MiXCR, one entry per CDR3 protein. The sample consists of under 450,000 distinct CDR3 sequences, approximately 12% of them appearing once. This chain connects TRBV6-6 to TRBJ1-2; 9 bases align to TRBD1. Specimen: blood. The TCR sequence derives from a man aged 25 to 45 with Graves' hyperthyroidism that later progressed to Graves' ophthalmopathy. The CDR3 loop reads CASSSRQGEDGYTF. Here the CDR3 DNA reads TGTGCCAGCAGTTCCCGACAGGGGGAGGATGGCTACACCTTC.